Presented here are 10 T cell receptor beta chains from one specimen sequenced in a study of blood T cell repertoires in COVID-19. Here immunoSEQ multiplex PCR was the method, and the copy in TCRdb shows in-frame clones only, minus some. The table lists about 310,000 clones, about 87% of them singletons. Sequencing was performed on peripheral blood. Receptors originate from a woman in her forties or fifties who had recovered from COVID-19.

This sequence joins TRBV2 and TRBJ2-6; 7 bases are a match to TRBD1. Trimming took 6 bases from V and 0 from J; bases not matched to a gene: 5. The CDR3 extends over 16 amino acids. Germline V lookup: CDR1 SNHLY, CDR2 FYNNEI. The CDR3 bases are TGTGCCAGCAGGAAGGGACAGCTCTCTGGGGCCAACGTCCTGACTTTC. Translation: CASRKGQLSGANVLTF.

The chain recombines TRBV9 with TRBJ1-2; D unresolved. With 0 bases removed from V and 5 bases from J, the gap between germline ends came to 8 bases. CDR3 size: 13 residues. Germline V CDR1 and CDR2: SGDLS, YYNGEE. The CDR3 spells CASSVGRGYGYTF. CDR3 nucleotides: TGTGCCAGCAGCGTAGGTCGGGGTTATGGCTACACCTTC.

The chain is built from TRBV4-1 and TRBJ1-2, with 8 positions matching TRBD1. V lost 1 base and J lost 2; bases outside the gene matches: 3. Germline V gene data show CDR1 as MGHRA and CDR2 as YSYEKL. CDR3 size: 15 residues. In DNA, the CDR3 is TGCGCCAGCAGCCAAGGACAGGGGAAAAACTATGGCTACACCTTC. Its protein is CASSQGQGKNYGYTF.

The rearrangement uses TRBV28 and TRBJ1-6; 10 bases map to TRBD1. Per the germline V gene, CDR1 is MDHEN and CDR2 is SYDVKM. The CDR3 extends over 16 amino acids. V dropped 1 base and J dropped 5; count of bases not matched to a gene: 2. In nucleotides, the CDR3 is TGTGCCAGCAGTTTATTGGGACAGGGGCATAATTCACCCCTCCACTTT. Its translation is CASSLLGQGHNSPLHF.

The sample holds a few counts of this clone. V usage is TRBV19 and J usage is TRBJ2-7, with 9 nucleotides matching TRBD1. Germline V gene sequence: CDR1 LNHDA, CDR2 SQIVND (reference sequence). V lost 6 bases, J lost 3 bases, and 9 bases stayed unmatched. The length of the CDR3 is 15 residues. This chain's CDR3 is CASRTSGQGFYEQYF. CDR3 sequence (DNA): TGTGCCAGTAGGACATCGGGACAGGGCTTCTACGAGCAGTACTTC.

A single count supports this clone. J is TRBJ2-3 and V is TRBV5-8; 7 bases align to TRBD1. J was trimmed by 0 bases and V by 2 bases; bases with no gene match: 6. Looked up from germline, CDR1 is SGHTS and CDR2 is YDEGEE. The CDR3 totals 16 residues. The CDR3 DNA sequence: TGTGCCAGCAGCTTTGGACAGGCGACTAGCACAGATACGCAGTATTTT. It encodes CASSFGQATSTDTQYF.

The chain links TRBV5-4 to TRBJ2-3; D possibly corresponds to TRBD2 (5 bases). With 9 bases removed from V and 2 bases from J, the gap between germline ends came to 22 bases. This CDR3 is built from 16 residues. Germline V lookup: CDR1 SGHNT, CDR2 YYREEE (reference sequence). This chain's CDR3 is CATKTSTGYSTDTQYF. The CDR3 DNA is TGTGCCACAAAAACTTCTACGGGATATTCCACAGATACGCAGTATTTT.

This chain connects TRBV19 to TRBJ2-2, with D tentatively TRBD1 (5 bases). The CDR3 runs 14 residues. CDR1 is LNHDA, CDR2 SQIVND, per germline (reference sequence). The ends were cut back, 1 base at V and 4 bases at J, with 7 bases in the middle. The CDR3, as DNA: TGTGCCAGTAGTATAGTAGGGGTCACCGGGGAGCTGTTTTTT. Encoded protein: CASSIVGVTGELFF.

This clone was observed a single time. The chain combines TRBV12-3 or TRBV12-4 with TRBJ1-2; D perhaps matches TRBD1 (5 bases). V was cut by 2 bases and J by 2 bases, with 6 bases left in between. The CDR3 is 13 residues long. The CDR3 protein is CASSLPGNYGYTF. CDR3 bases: TGTGCCAGCAGTTTACCAGGGAACTATGGCTACACCTTC.

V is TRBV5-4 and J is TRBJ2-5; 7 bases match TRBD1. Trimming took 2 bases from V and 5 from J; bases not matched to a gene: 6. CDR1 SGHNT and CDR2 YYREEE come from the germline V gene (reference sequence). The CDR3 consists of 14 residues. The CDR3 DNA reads TGTGCCAGCAGCTTTCCAGGGGGAAGCGAGACCCAGTACTTC. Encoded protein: CASSFPGGSETQYF. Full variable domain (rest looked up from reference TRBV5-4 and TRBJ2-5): ETGVTQSPTHLIKTRGQQVTLRCSSQSGHNTVSWYQQALGQGPQFIFQYYREEENGRGNFPPRFSGLQFPNYSSELNVNALELDDSALYLCASSFPGGSETQYFGPGTRLLVL.